The clone carrying this TCR beta chain has a count of ten or more. As yet, its antigen is unknown. Alongside a J-beta primer mix, a sample-barcoded 5' primer served in a second PCR lasting about 7 to 12 cycles. TCRdb analysed the 5' RACE reads with MiXCR anew, one entry per CDR3 protein. Here the sample spans 650,000 or so distinct CDR3 sequences, 45% to 60% being singletons. Germline CDR1 and CDR2: MGHRA and YSYEKL. This CDR3 has 17 residues. V gave up 0 bases and J gave up 5 bases; unmatched junction bases: 10. The data were taken from a study of blood T cells in healthy people across ages. General observations from the study: Expanded clonotype shifts may have been confounded, as the donors had an unknown CMV status.

This chain joins TRBV4-1 and TRBJ2-7; 10 bases line up with TRBD2. The TCR was taken from a woman over 75 in good health. The sample taken for sequencing was blood. The CDR3 is CASSQEVSGRAWNEQYF. The CDR3 bases are TGCGCCAGCAGCCAAGAAGTGAGCGGGAGGGCCTGGAACGAGCAGTACTTC.